The clone carrying this T cell receptor beta chain appeared many times. Documented time point: sample taken at primary tumor resection. Tumor, nontumor lung or frozen PBMC supplied whole RNA, sequenced without sorting. The sample is drawn from a study of spatial heterogeneity in lung cancer. CDR3 length: 14 amino acids. V dropped 3 bases and J dropped 4; count of bases not matched to a gene: 5. Germline-derived CDR1 and CDR2 are MNHEY and SMNVEV (reference sequence). TCRdb re-analysed the 5' RACE reads in MiXCR, keeping a single row per CDR3 protein. The sample carries 35,000 to 55,000 distinct CDR3 sequences, around 6.5% recorded once.

This clonotype was obtained from a female donor with early-stage non-small cell lung cancer. Specimen: PBMCs, collected at surgery. The chain carries TRBV27 and TRBJ1-2; TRBD1 aligns across 7 bases. The CDR3 DNA follows: TGTGCCAGCAGTTTCACAGGGGCGTTCTATGGCTACACCTTC. It specifies CASSFTGAFYGYTF.